These T cell receptor beta chains were read from a single sample in a study of blood T cell repertoires in COVID-19. The data were produced by immunoSEQ multiplex PCR, yet TCRdb's version contains in-frame clones alone and is incomplete. Of approximately 110,000 clones listed, more than 75% are singletons. Specimen: peripheral blood. All receptors come from a human donor in a cohort sampled during active COVID-19. Each CDR3 is given with its conserved first and last residue. A D gene is named only where the DNA matches it firmly. Size is stated for part of the rows, as once, few or many counts, or as a class when the clone is expanded.

clone size: .
V gene: TRBV18
D gene: .
J gene: TRBJ1-1
CDR3 DNA: TGTGCCAGCTCGCGGAACGCGGACACTGAAGCTTTCTTT
CDR3 protein: CASSRNADTEAFF

clone size: .
V gene: TRBV6-5
D gene: .
J gene: TRBJ1-6
CDR3 DNA: TGTGCCAGCACGGGGTCGGCGGATAATTCACCCCTCCACTTT
CDR3 protein: CASTGSADNSPLHF

clone size: few
V gene: TRBV28
D gene: TRBD2
J gene: TRBJ2-7
CDR3 DNA: TGTGCCAGCAGCCCAGGACTAGCGGGAGCCGACGAGCAGTACTTC
CDR3 protein: CASSPGLAGADEQYF

clone size: few
V gene: TRBV5-4
D gene: TRBD1
J gene: TRBJ1-6
CDR3 DNA: TGTGCCAGCAGCTTCAGGGGACAGGGGTATAATTCACCCCTCCACTTT
CDR3 protein: CASSFRGQGYNSPLHF

clone size: .
V gene: TRBV7-8
D gene: .
J gene: TRBJ2-7
CDR3 DNA: TGTGCCAGCAGCTTAAGTTTACAAACCTACGAGCAGTACTTC
CDR3 protein: CASSLSLQTYEQYF

clone size: .
V gene: TRBV11-2
D gene: .
J gene: TRBJ1-2
CDR3 DNA: TGTGCCAGCAGCCCATCGGGGGTCTATGGCTACACCTTC
CDR3 protein: CASSPSGVYGYTF

clone size: .
V gene: TRBV5-1
D gene: .
J gene: TRBJ2-5
CDR3 DNA: TGCGCCAGCAACAATCCCCAAGAGACCCAGTACTTC
CDR3 protein: CASNNPQETQYF

clone size: .
V gene: TRBV9
D gene: .
J gene: TRBJ2-4
CDR3 DNA: TGTGCCAGCAGCGACAGCCCCGAGCGGCTAGCCAAAAACATTCAGTACTTC
CDR3 protein: CASSDSPERLAKNIQYF

clone size: .
V gene: TRBV18
D gene: .
J gene: TRBJ2-3
CDR3 DNA: TGTGCCAGCTCACCACCCGGTATTACGGATACGCAGTATTTT
CDR3 protein: CASSPPGITDTQYF

clone size: once
V gene: TRBV5-1
D gene: .
J gene: TRBJ1-1
CDR3 DNA: TGCGCCAGCAGCCAGGCAGGGGTGAGGAACACTGAAGCTTTCTTT
CDR3 protein: CASSQAGVRNTEAFF

clone size: .
V gene: TRBV5-1
D gene: TRBD2
J gene: TRBJ2-5
CDR3 DNA: TGCGCCAGCAGCTCCCTCAATAGCGGGGGACAAGAGACCCAGTACTTC
CDR3 protein: CASSSLNSGGQETQYF

clone size: .
V gene: TRBV5-5
D gene: .
J gene: TRBJ1-4
CDR3 DNA: TGTGCCAGCAGCGGGGGTCCGGCGGGGGAACTGTTTTTT
CDR3 protein: CASSGGPAGELFF

clone size: .
V gene: TRBV6-1
D gene: .
J gene: TRBJ1-5
CDR3 DNA: TGTGCCAGCAGTGAAGACGGGATAAGCAGTCAGCCCCAGCATTTT
CDR3 protein: CASSEDGISSQPQHF

clone size: .
V gene: TRBV27
D gene: .
J gene: TRBJ1-5
CDR3 DNA: TGTGCCAGCAGTTCTTTCCAGGGGCACCAGCCCCAGCATTTT
CDR3 protein: CASSSFQGHQPQHF

clone size: .
V gene: TRBV4-3
D gene: .
J gene: TRBJ2-3
CDR3 DNA: TGCGCCAGCAGCCAAGATCGGGGAGATACGCAGTATTTT
CDR3 protein: CASSQDRGDTQYF

clone size: .
V gene: TRBV2
D gene: TRBD2
J gene: TRBJ2-7
CDR3 DNA: TGTGCCAGCAGTGAACTGGGGGGGGGATCCTACGAGCAGTACTTC
CDR3 protein: CASSELGGGSYEQYF

clone size: .
V gene: TRBV3-1/TRBV3-2
D gene: .
J gene: TRBJ1-6
CDR3 DNA: TGTGCCAGCAGCCAAGATTCTTTTTCACCCCTCCACTTT
CDR3 protein: CASSQDSFSPLHF

clone size: .
V gene: TRBV28
D gene: .
J gene: TRBJ1-6
CDR3 DNA: TGTGCCAGCAGTTTAGTCCACCGGGGGAATTCACCCCTCCACTTT
CDR3 protein: CASSLVHRGNSPLHF

clone size: .
V gene: TRBV7-6
D gene: .
J gene: TRBJ2-5
CDR3 DNA: TGTGCCAGCAGCTGGGGACATGCTAAGGAGACCCAGTACTTC
CDR3 protein: CASSWGHAKETQYF

clone size: .
V gene: TRBV2
D gene: TRBD2
J gene: TRBJ2-5
CDR3 DNA: TGTGCCGGGCAGCGGGGGGCCCAAGAGACCCAGTACTTC
CDR3 protein: CAGQRGAQETQYF

clone size: .
V gene: TRBV3-1/TRBV3-2
D gene: .
J gene: TRBJ2-1
CDR3 DNA: TGTGCCAGCAGCCAAGAAGAAACAGGGGAGGATGAGCAGTTCTTC
CDR3 protein: CASSQEETGEDEQFF

clone size: once
V gene: TRBV7-2
D gene: .
J gene: TRBJ2-7
CDR3 DNA: TGTGCCAGCAGCTTTTCGAGCGTGGGTTCCTACGAGCAGTACTTC
CDR3 protein: CASSFSSVGSYEQYF

clone size: .
V gene: TRBV28
D gene: TRBD1
J gene: TRBJ2-7
CDR3 DNA: TGTGCCAGCAGTTCACAGGGGGCCTCCTACGAGCAGTACTTC
CDR3 protein: CASSSQGASYEQYF

clone size: .
V gene: TRBV7-6
D gene: .
J gene: TRBJ2-5
CDR3 DNA: TGTGCCAGCAGCTGGGGCGAGACCCAGTACTTC
CDR3 protein: CASSWGETQYF

clone size: .
V gene: TRBV5-4
D gene: TRBD2
J gene: TRBJ2-7
CDR3 DNA: TGTGCCAGCAGCTTGGAACCTAGCGGGAACTACGAGCAGTACTTC
CDR3 protein: CASSLEPSGNYEQYF

clone size: .
V gene: TRBV27
D gene: TRBD2
J gene: TRBJ2-2
CDR3 DNA: TGTGCCAGCAGTACCCCTCCAACGGGGGGGCTGGTGGGGCTCACCGGGGAGCTGTTTTTT
CDR3 protein: CASSTPPTGGLVGLTGELFF

clone size: .
V gene: TRBV5-1
D gene: TRBD2
J gene: TRBJ2-2
CDR3 DNA: TGCGCCAGCAGACCTCTAGCGGGGGGGCCCACCGGGGAGCTGTTTTTT
CDR3 protein: CASRPLAGGPTGELFF

clone size: .
V gene: TRBV18
D gene: .
J gene: TRBJ2-7
CDR3 DNA: TGTGCCAGCTCACCAGCGGCGGGTAGCTACGAGCAGTACTTC
CDR3 protein: CASSPAAGSYEQYF

clone size: .
V gene: TRBV5-1
D gene: .
J gene: TRBJ1-2
CDR3 DNA: TGCGCCAGCAGCTTGGGACAGTCTGCTAACTATGGCTACACCTTC
CDR3 protein: CASSLGQSANYGYTF

clone size: once
V gene: TRBV9
D gene: .
J gene: TRBJ1-2
CDR3 DNA: TGTGCCAGCAGCCCGGGGTTGGTGCGGGCGGAGGGTGGCTACACCTTC
CDR3 protein: CASSPGLVRAEGGYTF

clone size: once
V gene: TRBV12-3/TRBV12-4
D gene: TRBD2
J gene: TRBJ2-5
CDR3 DNA: TGTGCCAGCAGTTCCCTAGCGGAAGAGACCCAGTACTTC
CDR3 protein: CASSSLAEETQYF

clone size: once
V gene: TRBV10-1
D gene: .
J gene: TRBJ2-7
CDR3 DNA: TGCGCCAGCAGTGAGAATCAGGGGGAGGCCTACGAGCAGTACTTC
CDR3 protein: CASSENQGEAYEQYF

clone size: .
V gene: TRBV6-1
D gene: .
J gene: TRBJ2-3
CDR3 DNA: TGTGCCAGCAGTGAGATTGTCGGGGTAGATACGCAGTATTTT
CDR3 protein: CASSEIVGVDTQYF

clone size: .
V gene: TRBV20-1
D gene: TRBD2
J gene: TRBJ2-7
CDR3 DNA: TGCAGTGCTAGTTCCCCCATAGCGGGAGACCCCGCCCCCCAGTACTTC
CDR3 protein: CSASSPIAGDPAPQYF

clone size: once
V gene: TRBV7-2
D gene: .
J gene: TRBJ2-1
CDR3 DNA: TGTGCCAGCAGCCCCCAAGTAGCCGGTGAGCAGTTCTTC
CDR3 protein: CASSPQVAGEQFF

clone size: .
V gene: TRBV6-1
D gene: .
J gene: TRBJ1-2
CDR3 DNA: TGTGCCAGCAGTGAAGGGCAGGTCTATGGCTACACCTTC
CDR3 protein: CASSEGQVYGYTF

clone size: .
V gene: TRBV3-1/TRBV3-2
D gene: TRBD1
J gene: TRBJ1-1
CDR3 DNA: TGTGCCAGCAGCCATCCAACGGGACAGCCTGGCGCTGAAGCTTTCTTT
CDR3 protein: CASSHPTGQPGAEAFF

clone size: .
V gene: TRBV7-9
D gene: .
J gene: TRBJ1-4
CDR3 DNA: TGTGCCAGCAGCTTAGATCAGTTAAATGAAAAACTGTTTTTT
CDR3 protein: CASSLDQLNEKLFF

clone size: .
V gene: TRBV7-2
D gene: TRBD1
J gene: TRBJ2-7
CDR3 DNA: TGTGCCAGCAGCTTAGCGCAGGGACAGGCTTCCTACGAGCAGTACTTC
CDR3 protein: CASSLAQGQASYEQYF

clone size: .
V gene: TRBV27
D gene: TRBD1
J gene: TRBJ2-3
CDR3 DNA: TGTGCCAGCAGTCGCGGGACAGGCCCTTTTATCGGTACGCAGTATTTT
CDR3 protein: CASSRGTGPFIGTQYF

clone size: .
V gene: TRBV2
D gene: TRBD2
J gene: TRBJ2-1
CDR3 DNA: TGTGCCAGCAGCGGGGACTACAACAATGAGCAGTTCTTC
CDR3 protein: CASSGDYNNEQFF

clone size: .
V gene: TRBV13
D gene: .
J gene: TRBJ2-1
CDR3 DNA: TGTGCCAGCAGCTCTGACACCGCGGGCGAGCAGTTCTTC
CDR3 protein: CASSSDTAGEQFF

clone size: .
V gene: TRBV28
D gene: TRBD1
J gene: TRBJ2-5
CDR3 DNA: TGTGCCAGCAGTAACGGACAGGGGCCGGAGACCCAGTACTTC
CDR3 protein: CASSNGQGPETQYF

clone size: .
V gene: TRBV28
D gene: .
J gene: TRBJ1-5
CDR3 DNA: TGTGCCAGCAGTTTGTCGGGGATGGGTCAGCCCCAGCATTTT
CDR3 protein: CASSLSGMGQPQHF

clone size: .
V gene: TRBV18
D gene: .
J gene: TRBJ2-5
CDR3 DNA: TGTGCCAGCTCGCCGACTAGGGTACAAGAGACCCAGTACTTC
CDR3 protein: CASSPTRVQETQYF

clone size: .
V gene: TRBV5-6
D gene: .
J gene: TRBJ1-2
CDR3 DNA: TGTGCCAGCAGCTTGGGCGGCTATGGCTACACCTTC
CDR3 protein: CASSLGGYGYTF